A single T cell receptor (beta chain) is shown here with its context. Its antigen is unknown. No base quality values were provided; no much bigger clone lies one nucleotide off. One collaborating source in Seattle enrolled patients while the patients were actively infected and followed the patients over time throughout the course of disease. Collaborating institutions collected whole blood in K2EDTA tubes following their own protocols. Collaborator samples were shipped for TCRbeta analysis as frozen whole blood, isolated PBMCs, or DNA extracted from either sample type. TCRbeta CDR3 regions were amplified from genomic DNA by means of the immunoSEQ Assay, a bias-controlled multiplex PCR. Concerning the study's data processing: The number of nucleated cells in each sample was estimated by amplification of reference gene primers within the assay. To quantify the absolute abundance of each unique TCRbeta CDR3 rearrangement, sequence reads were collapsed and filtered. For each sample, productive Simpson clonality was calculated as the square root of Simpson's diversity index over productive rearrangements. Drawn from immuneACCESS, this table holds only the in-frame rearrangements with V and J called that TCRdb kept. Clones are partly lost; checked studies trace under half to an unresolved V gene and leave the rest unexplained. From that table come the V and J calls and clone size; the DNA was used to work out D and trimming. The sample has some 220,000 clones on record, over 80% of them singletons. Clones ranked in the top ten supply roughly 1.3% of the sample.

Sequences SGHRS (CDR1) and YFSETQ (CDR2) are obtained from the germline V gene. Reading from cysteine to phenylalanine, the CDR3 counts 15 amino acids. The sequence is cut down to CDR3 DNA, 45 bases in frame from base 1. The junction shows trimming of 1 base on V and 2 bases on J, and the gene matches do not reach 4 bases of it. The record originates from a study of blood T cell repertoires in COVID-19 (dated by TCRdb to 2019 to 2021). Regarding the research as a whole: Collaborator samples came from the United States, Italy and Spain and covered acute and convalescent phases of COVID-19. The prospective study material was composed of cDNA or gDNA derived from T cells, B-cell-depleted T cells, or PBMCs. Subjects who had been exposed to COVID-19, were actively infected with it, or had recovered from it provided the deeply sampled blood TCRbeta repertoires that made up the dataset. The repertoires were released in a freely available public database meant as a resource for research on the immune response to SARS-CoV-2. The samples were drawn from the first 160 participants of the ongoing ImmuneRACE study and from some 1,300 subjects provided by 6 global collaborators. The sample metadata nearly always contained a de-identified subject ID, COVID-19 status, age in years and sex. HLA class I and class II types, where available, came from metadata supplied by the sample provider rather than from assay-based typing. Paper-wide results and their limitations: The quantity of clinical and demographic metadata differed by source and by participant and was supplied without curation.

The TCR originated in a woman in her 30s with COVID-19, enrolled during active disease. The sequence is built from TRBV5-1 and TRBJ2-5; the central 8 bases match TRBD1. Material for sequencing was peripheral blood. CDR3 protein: CASSLRTGTQETQYF. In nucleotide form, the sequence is TGCGCCAGCAGCTTGAGGACAGGGACTCAAGAGACCCAGTACTTC.